Listed here is a single TCR beta chain. No cognate antigen has been identified for it. Nothing much larger sits one base from this clone, and base qualities are not available. TCR beta repertoires were profiled from peripheral blood of over 10 young patients with multiple sclerosis to demonstrate the VDJtools post-analysis software. The patients with multiple sclerosis were children and adolescents between about 6 and 17 years of age. These data originate in a study of post-analysis software for immune sequencing data (dated by TCRdb to between 2014 and 2017). Study-level background: The recorded disease courses included relapsing-remitting, secondary progressive and progressive-relapsing multiple sclerosis, and some patients had no subtype annotation. The patient repertoires were set against 10 or so previously published healthy control repertoires from donors whose ages ranged from roughly 6 to 25 years. A subset of samples was prepared in parallel using single-end sample barcoding, then pooled and co-amplified after Illumina adapter ligation.

Trimming takes 2 bases off V and 12 bases off J; junction bases not matched to a gene: 14. Looking up the germline V gene yields CDR1 SGHRS and CDR2 YFSETQ. The CDR3 goes from the cysteine to the phenylalanine over 15 residues. Just CDR3 DNA is preserved here, 45 bases in frame from base 1. Overall study outcomes, separate from this receptor: Direct clustering with F measure revealed strong co-clustering of samples prepared in the same batch, which led to a batch-effect correction. The multiple sclerosis patient group was slightly younger than the control group. Significantly higher frequencies in patients than in controls were found for roughly 5 TRBV segments, including TRBV5-6, TRBV5-1 and TRBV20-1. Significantly lower normalized Chao1 diversity was found in multiple sclerosis patients than in controls, suggesting substantial peripheral T-cell clonal expansion.

The method was PCR. The reads were generated on an Illumina HiSeq 2500. To reduce PCR and sequencing biases, unique molecular identifiers were built into the TCR beta cDNA libraries. Every 1 to 10 million input T cells yielded roughly 500,000 cDNA molecules, meaning each molecule approximated one T cell. The patient libraries were prepared and sequenced with the same protocol used for the earlier healthy control dataset. Samples belonging to the same batch were prepared together, multiplexed and sequenced on a shared HiSeq lane. Regarding the original processing steps: MIGEC handled the raw barcoded reads, throwing out single-read molecular identifier groups before consensus assembly and CDR3 extraction. VDJtools was used for post-analysis of the clonotype tables, and diversity was normalized by down-sampling every dataset to the size of the smallest sample. Repertoire overlap clustering matched CDR3 amino acid but not nucleotide sequences to correct batch-related cross-sample contamination. TCRdb reanalyzed the raw reads on its own, using fastp at Q25 for trimming and MiXCR for clone calling, and kept in-frame beta chains. Each entry is one CDR3 protein sequence, shown with its most common DNA and genes. The authors' filters were not applied to this entry. For this sample there are approximately 730,000 distinct CDR3 sequences; around 27% appear just once. More than 0.55% of the sample goes to the ten largest clones.

The origin of this receptor is a girl under 18 with multiple sclerosis. The rearrangement combines TRBV5-1 with TRBJ2-1, with 7 middle bases fitting TRBD1. Sequencing used blood. The bases read TGCGCCAGCAGCTTAGACGGGACAGTTTACGATGGGCAGTTCTTC. Translated, this gives CASSLDGTVYDGQFF.